This TCR beta chain stems from a study of blood T cells in healthy people across ages (dated by TCRdb to between 2014 and 2017). Regarding the research as a whole: Template switching captured roughly one uniquely barcoded TCR beta cDNA molecule per two T cells in model experiments. Using deep sequencing normalized with unique cDNA molecular identifiers, the study measured how TCR beta repertoire diversity changes with age. The study analyzed two additional independent replicas of 1 million unique cDNA reads from the same blood draw for two donors, one aged 18 to 30 and one aged 80 or older. The donors were divided into four age groups: young (average approximately 15 years), middle-aged (roughly 42), aged (approximately 62) and long-lived (roughly 82). Broad study findings and their caveats: As age increased, observed TCR beta diversity per million T cells dropped in a roughly linear way, and a significant reduction was already evident by age around 41. Total diversity estimates from one million sequenced T cells were considered lower bounds and underestimates. The CMV infection status of donors was not known, potentially confounding age-related changes in expanded clonotypes. The long-lived group showed more naive CD4+ T cells, fewer expanded clones and increased TCR diversity than the aged group, suggesting age selection. Bulk unsorted PBMC profiling prevented conclusive comparison of naive and antigen-experienced compartments. The percentage of naive T cells measured by flow cytometry correlated strongly with observed TCR beta diversity.

The approximately 41 donors, aged about 6 to 100 years, were systemically healthy Caucasian individuals from Russia. Each donor gave 8 to 10 milliliters of peripheral blood, collected into EDTA-treated Vacutainer tubes. Ficoll-Paque density-gradient centrifugation was used to isolate PBMCs, with at least 6 million obtained per sample. Trizol reagent was used to extract total RNA from PBMCs, with at least 6 micrograms per sample. The percentages of naive CD45RAhigh/CD27high T cells were determined by flow cytometry on a PBMC aliquot from every donor. Libraries were constructed by 5' RACE. For sequencing, an Illumina HiSeq 2500 was employed. A second PCR of about 6 to 12 cycles was run with a J-beta primer mix and a sample-barcoded 5' primer. A unique molecular identifier was introduced onto each TCR beta cDNA molecule by a template-switch 5' adaptor carrying 12 random nucleotides. Each sample yielded at least 3 million CDR3-containing paired-end reads. First-strand cDNA was synthesized from all RNA with the Mint cDNA synthesis kit, primed by a TRBC-specific oligonucleotide. Following uracil-DNA glycosylase treatment, all cDNA underwent a first 18-cycle PCR with the universal primers M1SS and BC2_uni_R. Turning to the authors' computational methods: For normalization, 1 million high-quality reads were randomly selected from each sample, with every read carrying a distinct molecular identifier. Reads sharing molecular identifiers were discarded rather than binned into consensus sequences. MiTCR, with a Q25 quality threshold and the strictest error-elimination algorithm, was used for CDR3 identification, clonotype clustering and error correction. A nonparametric unseen species model with Euler transformation was used to estimate a lower bound on total TCR beta diversity. TCRdb itself trimmed the public reads at Q25 with fastp, ran MiXCR and retained productive beta chains. Identical CDR3 protein sequences are pooled into one entry, listed with their most common genes and DNA. The V and J calls and clone size are TCRdb's, not the authors'. For this sample there are approximately 780,000 distinct CDR3 sequences; more than 25% appear just once. Of the sample, 3% is held by the ten largest clones.

Comment on this clonotype: Its binding antigen is unknown. The record has no base qualities; no much larger clone is one base away.

Unmatched junction bases come to 9, with V trimmed by 7 bases and J by 2 bases. Taken from cysteine to phenylalanine, the CDR3 has 14 residues. Only the CDR3 portion is preserved as DNA: 42 bases, with reading frame beginning at the first base. CDR1 DFQATT and CDR2 SNEGSKA were looked up in the germline V gene (reference sequence). The same sample was also used in a study of T cells of mothers and their children. Per that second paper: The donors were nine systemically healthy Caucasian individuals, made up of three mothers and their six children. cDNA synthesis used all of the extracted RNA, with roughly 1.5 ug of RNA in each 15 ul reaction. In the second PCR, the M1S primer added sample barcodes and 2-4 random nucleotides. More than 8.5 million TCR beta CDR3 reads were obtained from each mother, and some 3.3 million reads were obtained from each child. In both related and unrelated pairs, thymic selection shapes the output of TCR recombination in a similar way, with inherited differences having only a minor effect. Related mother-child pairs always showed normalized repertoire overlap that was slightly higher than in unrelated mother-child pairs, though the difference was never significant. No persistent microchimeric T cell clones were detected, at a sensitivity of roughly 93 clones per million clonotypes. In the study, deep NGS was used to compare the TCR beta repertoires of mothers and children, and features distinguishing related mother-child pairs from unrelated individuals were sought. The mean age was 40 +/- 4 years for the mothers and approximately 11 +/- 4 years for the children. After adapter ligation with NEBNext reagents, the libraries were sequenced on Illumina HiSeq 2000 with 100+100 nt paired-end reads. To avoid cross-contamination, the mother libraries and the child libraries were prepared a month apart and sequenced in separate runs. For each donor, somewhere between roughly 450,000 and 2,000,000 distinct TCR beta clonotypes were identified. Naive TCR beta clonotypes were estimated from low-frequency clonotypes matched to each donor's FACS-determined naive share, without sorting.

The receptor was derived from a boy between 10 and 17 years old in good health. Sequencing was carried out using blood. The chain is encoded by TRBV20-1 joined to TRBJ2-7; 9 central bases correspond to TRBD1. CDR3 reads: CSVLPGQGTYEQYF. The nucleotide sequence is TGCAGTGTACTACCGGGACAGGGTACCTACGAGCAGTACTTC.